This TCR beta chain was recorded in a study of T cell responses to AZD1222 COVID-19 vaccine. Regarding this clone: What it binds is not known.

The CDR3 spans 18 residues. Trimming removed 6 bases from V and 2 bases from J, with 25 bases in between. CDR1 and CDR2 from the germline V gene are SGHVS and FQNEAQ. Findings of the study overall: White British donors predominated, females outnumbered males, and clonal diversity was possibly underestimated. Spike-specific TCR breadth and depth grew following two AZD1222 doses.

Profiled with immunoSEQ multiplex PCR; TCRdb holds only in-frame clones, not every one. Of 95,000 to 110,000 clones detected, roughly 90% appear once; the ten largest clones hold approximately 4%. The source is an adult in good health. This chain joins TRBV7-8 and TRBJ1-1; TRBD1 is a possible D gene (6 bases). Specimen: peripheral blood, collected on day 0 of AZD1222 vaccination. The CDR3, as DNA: TGTGCCAGCAGTAAAAGGGGGATTGCCACAGGGACAAACACTGAAGCTTTCTTT. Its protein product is CASSKRGIATGTNTEAFF.